The 28 T cell receptor beta chains presented below share a single source sample, sequenced in a study of blood T cell repertoires in COVID-19. Method: immunoSEQ multiplex PCR; TCRdb's copy keeps in-frame clones and lacks some. The profile covers tens of thousands of clones, with about nine tenths appearing a single time and about 25% taken by the ten largest. The sample taken for sequencing was peripheral blood. The receptors here all came from a woman older than 75 with active or convalescent COVID-19.

The chain links TRBV5-1 to TRBJ2-3, with D tentatively TRBD2 (6 bases). The CDR3 runs to 16 residues. Germline V gene data show CDR1 as SGHRS and CDR2 as YFSETQ. The ends were cut back, 3 bases at V and 5 bases at J, with 19 bases in the middle. CDR3 nucleotides: TGCGCCAGCAGCTACGCTTCTAGCGTCTCGGGAGATACGCAGTATTTT. Translation gives CASSYASSVSGDTQYF.

This clone was seen a handful of times. This sequence joins TRBV4-1 and TRBJ1-5; D possibly corresponds to TRBD1 (5 bases). This CDR3 contains 17 residues. Trimming pared 0 bases from V and 0 bases from J, leaving 12 bases between. Germline CDR1 MGHRA, CDR2 YSYEKL. CDR3 nucleotides: TGCGCCAGCAGCCAAGATCGAGGGACTTATAGCAATCAGCCCCAGCATTTT. It yields the protein CASSQDRGTYSNQPQHF.

The chain is built from TRBV7-7 and TRBJ2-5, with 10 bases lining up with TRBD2. This CDR3 spans 15 amino acids. J lost 5 bases, V lost 4 bases, and 7 bases had no gene match. Germline V lookup: CDR1 SSHAT, CDR2 FNYEAQ (reference sequence). CDR3: CASSSQRGGGETQYF. The CDR3 coding sequence is TGTGCCAGCAGCTCCCAGCGGGGGGGCGGGGAGACCCAGTACTTC.

J is TRBJ2-5 and V is TRBV5-4; no firm D call. Deletions cut 2 bases from V and 2 bases from J, with 10 bases between. Germline values: CDR1 SGHNT, CDR2 YYREEE (reference sequence). This CDR3 contains 14 residues. The CDR3 nucleotides read TGTGCCAGCAGCTTCCGAACAGATCAAGAGACCCAGTACTTC. This translates into CASSFRTDQETQYF.

The V call is TRBV4-1, the J call TRBJ2-7; D uncertain. This CDR3 comprises 15 residues. Trimming pared 0 bases from V and 0 bases from J, leaving 9 bases between. CDR1 is MGHRA and CDR2 is YSYEKL in the germline V gene. CDR3: CASSQDYHSSYEQYF. DNA of the CDR3: TGCGCCAGCAGCCAAGATTATCACAGCTCCTACGAGCAGTACTTC.

This clone has a handful of counts. The J gene is TRBJ1-5, the V gene TRBV27, with D possibly being TRBD1 (6 bases). Germline lookup yields CDR1 MNHEY and CDR2 SMNVEV (reference sequence). Trimming stripped 4 bases from V and 7 bases from J, with 11 bases between. CDR3 length: 13 amino acids. CDR3 sequence reads: CASSSQGSQPQHF. For the CDR3, the DNA is TGTGCCAGCAGTTCTCAGGGGTCACAGCCCCAGCATTTT.

The chain recombines TRBV19 with TRBJ2-3, with TRBD1 matching 12 bases. Trimming took 5 bases from V and 8 from J; bases not matched to a gene: 8. Per germline, CDR1 LNHDA and CDR2 SQIVND (reference sequence). The CDR3 length is 15 residues. The CDR3: CASSPTGTGGRTQYF. The CDR3 DNA is TGTGCCAGTAGTCCCACGGGGACAGGGGGCCGTACGCAGTATTTT.

The V call is TRBV5-6, the J call TRBJ2-2, with D maybe TRBD2 (5 bases). This CDR3 region has 15 residues. CDR1 is SGHDT, CDR2 YYEEEE, per germline. V was cut by 0 bases and J by 4 bases, with 10 bases left in between. CDR3: CASSLGPLATGELFF. The CDR3 coding sequence is TGTGCCAGCAGCTTGGGGCCTCTAGCCACCGGGGAGCTGTTTTTT.

The rearrangement links TRBV18 to TRBJ1-5; TRBD1 matches at 12 bases. Germline V gene sequence: CDR1 KGHSH, CDR2 LQKENI. This CDR3 has 14 residues. After removal of 6 bases from V and 6 bases from J, the junction contained 3 bases not matched to a gene. CDR3 nucleotide sequence: TGTGCCAGCTCGGGACAGGGGGCTAGTCAGCCCCAGCATTTT. Translation gives CASSGQGASQPQHF.

The V gene is TRBV19, the J gene TRBJ1-2; 7 bases fit TRBD1. The germline V gene encodes CDR1 LNHDA and CDR2 SQIVND (reference sequence). This CDR3 has 13 amino acids. Trimming at V came to 3 bases and at J to 4 bases, leaving 2 bases not matched to a gene. In DNA form, the CDR3 reads TGTGCCAGTAGTATTCGACAGGGCTATGGCTACACCTTC. This encodes CASSIRQGYGYTF.

This sequence joins TRBV4-2 and TRBJ1-4; D possibly corresponds to TRBD1 (5 bases). CDR1 and CDR2 from the germline V gene are LGHNA and YNFKEQ. Trimming stripped 1 base from V and 0 bases from J, with 18 bases between. This CDR3 region has 19 residues. The CDR3 coding sequence is TGTGCCAGCAGCCAAGTATACCAAGGGGTGGCGGCAACTAATGAAAAACTGTTTTTT. As protein: CASSQVYQGVAATNEKLFF.

The CDR3 is CASSPAGQSGYTF. The CDR3 coding sequence is TGTGCCAGCAGCCCGGCGGGACAGTCTGGCTACACCTTC. The chain uses TRBV7-2 and TRBJ1-2; 7 nucleotides match TRBD1. With 5 bases clipped from V and 7 bases from J, the junction kept 7 bases outside the gene matches. The CDR3 extends over 13 amino acids. CDR1 and CDR2 (germline): SGHTA, FQGNSA.

The chain carries TRBV10-3 and TRBJ2-1; the D gene is possibly TRBD2 (7 bases). Trimming shortened V by 7 bases and J by 12 bases, and 19 bases separated the two germline ends. The CDR3 extends over 13 amino acids. Germline V gene lookup returns CDR1 ENHRY and CDR2 SYGVKD. This chain's CDR3 is CAINEAGAEGQFF. The CDR3, as DNA: TGTGCCATCAACGAGGCGGGGGCAGAGGGGCAGTTCTTC.

J is TRBJ2-5 and V is TRBV20-1, with no clear D. The CDR3 totals 12 residues. The germline gives CDR1 DFQATT, CDR2 SNEGSKA (reference sequence). Trimming removed 3 bases at V and 5 bases at J, with 10 bases between. The CDR3, as DNA: TGCAGTGCTAGTGCGGAGAGCGAGACCCAGTACTTC. Protein product: CSASAESETQYF.

This clone was detected once. The chain couples TRBV29-1 to TRBJ2-2; maybe TRBD2 (8 bases). CDR1 SQVTM and CDR2 ANQGSEA come from the germline V gene. The ends were cut back, 4 bases at V and 4 bases at J, with 16 bases in the middle. The CDR3 runs to 15 residues. The CDR3 DNA reads as TGCAGCGTTGGTAGCGGGACAGTTTTCACCGGGGAGCTGTTTTTT. Encoded protein: CSVGSGTVFTGELFF.

This clone was counted a single time. The J gene is TRBJ1-1, the V gene TRBV21-1; no check of the table's D call, TRBD1, against the DNA was made. TRBV21-1 represents a pseudogene. The CDR3 is 14 amino acids. The CDR3 protein is CASSKNHRVNEAFF. CDR3 DNA: TGTGCCAGCAGCAAAAACCACAGGGTCAATGAAGCTTTCTTT.

This chain links TRBV7-9 with TRBJ1-5; D call uncertain. Germline CDR1 is SEHNR and CDR2 is FQNEAQ (reference sequence). Trimming removed 2 bases at V and 4 bases at J, with 9 bases between. This CDR3 region has 14 residues. The DNA for the CDR3 is TGTGCCAGCAGCTTATACGGAGGAAATCAGCCCCAGCATTTT. Amino acids: CASSLYGGNQPQHF.

The V and J genes are TRBV4-2 and TRBJ1-4; D not resolved. Germline V gene data show CDR1 as LGHNA and CDR2 as YNFKEQ. Deletions cut 1 base from V and 0 bases from J, with 18 bases between. The CDR3 runs 19 residues. The CDR3, as DNA: TGTGCCAGCAGCCAAGCTGTGCGACTAACTCTTGCAACTAATGAAAAACTGTTTTTT. Its translation: CASSQAVRLTLATNEKLFF.

The genes are TRBV18 and TRBJ2-3; D uncertain. The CDR3 has 14 amino acids. V was trimmed by 1 base and J by 0 bases, leaving 5 bases between them. CDR1 and CDR2 from the germline V gene are KGHSH and LQKENI. CDR3 region: CASSPLASTDTQYF. DNA for the CDR3: TGTGCCAGCTCACCACTGGCCAGCACAGATACGCAGTATTTT.

This clone was counted once. The rearrangement joins TRBV19 to TRBJ1-1, with 7 bases fitting TRBD1. V gave up 5 bases and J gave up 5 bases; unmatched junction bases: 8. This CDR3 spans 14 amino acids. From germline, CDR1 is LNHDA and CDR2 SQIVND (reference sequence). CDR3 region: CASSPRQGGTEAFF. In nucleotides, the CDR3 is TGTGCCAGTAGTCCCCGTCAGGGGGGTACTGAAGCTTTCTTT. The full variable domain, its missing parts supplied by reference TRBV19 and TRBJ1-1, is DGGITQSPKYLFRKEGQNVTLSCEQNLNHDAMYWYRQDPGQGLRLIYYSQIVNDFQKGDIAEGYSVSREKKESFPLTVTSAQKNPTAFYLCASSPRQGGTEAFFGQGTRLTVV.

This sequence joins TRBV23-1 and TRBJ1-1; possibly TRBD1 for D (6 bases). TRBV23-1 is known as an ORF, though its function is uncertain. The CDR3 covers 13 residues. The V and J ends lost 9 bases and 4 bases respectively, with 15 bases between them. CDR3 coding DNA: TGCGCCAGAAACTACAACAGGGTCACTGAAGCTTTCTTT. Its translation is CARNYNRVTEAFF.

The CDR3 loop is CASSQLHQGARNEKLFF. DNA for the CDR3: TGCGCCAGCAGCCAACTACATCAGGGGGCACGCAATGAAAAACTGTTTTTT. The V and J genes are TRBV4-1 and TRBJ1-4; 8 bases map to TRBD1. This CDR3 has 17 amino acids. The trim removed 2 bases at V and 5 bases at J, leaving 10 bases unmatched. Germline CDR1 and CDR2: MGHRA and YSYEKL.

This chain joins TRBV5-1 and TRBJ2-3; 9 bases align to TRBD2. The J segment lost 4 bases and the V segment lost 4 bases, leaving 10 bases of the junction unmatched. Germline V gives CDR1 SGHRS, CDR2 YFSETQ. This CDR3 has 16 residues. The CDR3 coding sequence is TGCGCCAGCAGCACGGACCCAGCGGGGGGAGCAGATACGCAGTATTTT. It is translated as CASSTDPAGGADTQYF.

J is TRBJ2-5 and V is TRBV19; 10 nucleotides match TRBD1. The ends lost 5 bases at V and 4 bases at J; junction bases unmatched: 4. The CDR3 loop spans 14 amino acids. Germline-derived CDR1 and CDR2 are LNHDA and SQIVND (reference sequence). CDR3 in DNA: TGTGCCAGTAGTCTGGGACAGGGGAGAGAGACCCAGTACTTC. This translates into CASSLGQGRETQYF. Drawing the rest from reference TRBV19 and TRBJ2-5, the complete variable domain is DGGITQSPKYLFRKEGQNVTLSCEQNLNHDAMYWYRQDPGQGLRLIYYSQIVNDFQKGDIAEGYSVSREKKESFPLTVTSAQKNPTAFYLCASSLGQGRETQYFGPGTRLLVL.

The chain recombines TRBV25-1 with TRBJ1-1; 7 nucleotides align to TRBD1. The CDR3 has 15 residues. CDR1 and CDR2 from the germline V gene are MGHDK and SYGVNS. J gave up 5 bases and V 4 bases, and 10 bases lay outside the gene matches. CDR3 nucleotides: TGTGCCAGCAGTGCCCCCGGAGGGGGCGCAACTGAAGCTTTCTTT. This encodes CASSAPGGGATEAFF.

V is TRBV5-4 and J is TRBJ2-7, with TRBD2 identical over 12 bases. The V segment lost 3 bases and the J segment 4 bases; nucleotides outside the gene matches: 5. The germline CDR1 and CDR2 sequences are SGHNT and YYREEE (reference sequence). This CDR3 spans 15 amino acids. Here the CDR3 DNA reads TGTGCCAGCAGCTCCCTAGCGGGGGGGCCATACGAGCAGTACTTC. Its protein product is CASSSLAGGPYEQYF.

The CDR3 nucleotides read TGTGCCAGCAGTTTGGCCCCCCGGGGTTCACCCCTCCACTTT. As protein: CASSLAPRGSPLHF. This rearrangement joins TRBV28 to TRBJ1-6; no firm D call. There are 14 residues in the CDR3. The V gene lost 3 bases and the J gene lost 9 bases, with 12 bases spanning the gap. Germline CDR1 MDHEN, CDR2 SYDVKM.

The chain joins TRBV18 to TRBJ2-1, with D hard to call. V lost 2 bases and J lost 3, with 11 bases in between. Germline values: CDR1 KGHSH, CDR2 LQKENI. CDR3 length: 15 amino acids. CDR3 protein: CASSPVRQDYNEQFF. As DNA, the CDR3 is TGTGCCAGCTCACCAGTACGGCAGGACTACAATGAGCAGTTCTTC.